Included here is one T cell receptor (beta chain) sequence, with context. V was shortened by 0 bases and J by 5 bases, with 9 bases between the two germline ends. The CDR3 is 14 amino acids. Germline-derived CDR1 and CDR2 are SGHDT and YYEEEE. These data are taken from a study of blood T cell repertoires in COVID-19. Study overall: The United States, Italy and Spain supplied acute and convalescent COVID-19 samples.

Repertoires were generated with immunoSEQ multiplex PCR, while TCRdb's copy carries only in-frame clones and drops some. The table lists approximately 230,000 clones, around nine tenths of them singletons. Sequencing was carried out using peripheral blood. The rearrangement uses TRBV5-6 and TRBJ1-5; D is possibly TRBD1 (5 bases). This TCR was recovered from a man older than 75 with acute or convalescent COVID-19. The CDR3 DNA reads as TGTGCCAGCAGCTTGGCAGGGCTTTATCAGCCCCAGCATTTT. This translates into CASSLAGLYQPQHF. The full variable domain, in which reference TRBV5-6 and TRBJ1-5 provide the parts outside the CDR3, is DAGVTQSPTHLIKTRGQQVTLRCSPKSGHDTVSWYQQALGQGPQFIFQYYEEEERQRGNFPDRFSGHQFPNYSSELNVNALLLGDSALYLCASSLAGLYQPQHFGDGTRLSIL.